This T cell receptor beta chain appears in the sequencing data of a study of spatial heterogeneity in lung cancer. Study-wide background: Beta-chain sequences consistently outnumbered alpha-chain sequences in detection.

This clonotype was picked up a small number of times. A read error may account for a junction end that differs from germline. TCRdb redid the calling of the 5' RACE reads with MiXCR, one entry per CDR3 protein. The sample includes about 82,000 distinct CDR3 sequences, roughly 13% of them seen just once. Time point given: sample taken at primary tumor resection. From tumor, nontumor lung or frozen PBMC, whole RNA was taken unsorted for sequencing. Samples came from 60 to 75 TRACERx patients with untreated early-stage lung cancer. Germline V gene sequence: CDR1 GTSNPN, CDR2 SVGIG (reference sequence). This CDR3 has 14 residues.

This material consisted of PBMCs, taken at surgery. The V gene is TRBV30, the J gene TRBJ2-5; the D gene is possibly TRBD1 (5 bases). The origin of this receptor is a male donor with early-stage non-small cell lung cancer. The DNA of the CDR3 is TGTGCCTGGAGTGCATTTGGGGCTCAAGGGACCCAGTACTTC. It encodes CAWSAFGAQGTQYF.